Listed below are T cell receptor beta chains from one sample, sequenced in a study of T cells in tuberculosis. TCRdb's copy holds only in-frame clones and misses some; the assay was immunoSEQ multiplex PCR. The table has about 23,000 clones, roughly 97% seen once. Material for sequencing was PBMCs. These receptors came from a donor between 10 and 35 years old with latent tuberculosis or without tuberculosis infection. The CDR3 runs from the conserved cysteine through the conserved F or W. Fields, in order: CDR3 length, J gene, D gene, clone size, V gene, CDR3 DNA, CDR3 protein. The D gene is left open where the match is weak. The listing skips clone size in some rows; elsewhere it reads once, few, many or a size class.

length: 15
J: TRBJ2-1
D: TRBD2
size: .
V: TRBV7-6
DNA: TGTGCCAGCAGCATAAAGGTAGCGGGAGGGGATGAGCAGTTCTTC
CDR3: CASSIKVAGGDEQFF

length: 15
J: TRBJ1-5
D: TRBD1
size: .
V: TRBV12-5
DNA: TGTGCTAGTGCCCTGGGGGGACAGGGAGTCCAGCCCCAGCATTTT
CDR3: CASALGGQGVQPQHF

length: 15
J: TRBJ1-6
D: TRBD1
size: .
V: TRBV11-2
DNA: TGTGCCAGCAGCTTAGGACAGGGGAAAGTATCACCCCTCCACTTT
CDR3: CASSLGQGKVSPLHF

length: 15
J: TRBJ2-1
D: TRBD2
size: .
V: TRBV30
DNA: TGTGCCACCACGACGGCGGGAGGGTCCTACAATGAGCAGTTCTTC
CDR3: CATTTAGGSYNEQFF

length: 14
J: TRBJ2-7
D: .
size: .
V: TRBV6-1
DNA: TGTGCCAGCAGTGTGGACCACGGGGCGGGAGAGCAGTACTTC
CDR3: CASSVDHGAGEQYF

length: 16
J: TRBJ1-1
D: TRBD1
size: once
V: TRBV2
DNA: TGTGCCAGCACCGATTTCGCGACAGGGAAAAGCACTGAAGCTTTCTTT
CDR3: CASTDFATGKSTEAFF

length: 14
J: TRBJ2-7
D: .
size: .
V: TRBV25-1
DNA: TGTGCCAGCAGGGGTGGAGGCGGAGGATACGAGCAGTACTTC
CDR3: CASRGGGGGYEQYF

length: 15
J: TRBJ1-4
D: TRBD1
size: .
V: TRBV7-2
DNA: TGTGCCAGCAGCTACCCGACAGGGGGGAATGAAAAACTGTTTTTT
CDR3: CASSYPTGGNEKLFF

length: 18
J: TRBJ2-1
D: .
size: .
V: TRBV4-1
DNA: TGCGCCAGCAGCCGAATATACCTTCCTAACTCTCCATACAATGAGCAGTTCTTC
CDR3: CASSRIYLPNSPYNEQFF

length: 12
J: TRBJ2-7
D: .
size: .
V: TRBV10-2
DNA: TGCGCCAGCATCCTACCAACCTACGAGCAGTACTTC
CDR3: CASILPTYEQYF

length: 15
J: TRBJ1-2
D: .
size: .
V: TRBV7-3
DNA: TGTGCCAGCAGCTTAAACGCGGTCAGCGGCTATGGCTACACCTTC
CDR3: CASSLNAVSGYGYTF

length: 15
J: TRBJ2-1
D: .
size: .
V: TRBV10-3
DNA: TGTGCCATCAGTGAGTCGAGGGGGTGGGCGAATGAGCAGTTCTTC
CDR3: CAISESRGWANEQFF

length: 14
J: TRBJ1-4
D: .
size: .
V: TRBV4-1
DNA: TGCGCCAGCAGCCCACTATCTGAGGATGAAAAACTGTTTTTT
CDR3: CASSPLSEDEKLFF

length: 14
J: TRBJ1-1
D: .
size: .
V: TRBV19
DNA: TGTGCCAGTAGTGGCGCGGGGTGGGACACTGAAGCTTTCTTT
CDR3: CASSGAGWDTEAFF

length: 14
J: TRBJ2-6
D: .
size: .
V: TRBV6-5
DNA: TGTGCCAGCAGTACAGGGTATGGGGCCAACGTCCTGACTTTC
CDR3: CASSTGYGANVLTF

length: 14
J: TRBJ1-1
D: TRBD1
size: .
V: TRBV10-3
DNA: TGTGCCATCAGCGAGACAGGGATGAACACTGAAGCTTTCTTT
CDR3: CAISETGMNTEAFF

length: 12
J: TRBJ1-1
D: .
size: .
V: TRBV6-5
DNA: TGTGCCAGCAGTTACCCGGGACACAAAGCTTTCTTT
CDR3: CASSYPGHKAFF

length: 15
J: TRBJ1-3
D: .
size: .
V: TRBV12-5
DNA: TGTGCTAGTGGTTTCGGGCGGACAGTTGGAAACACCATATATTTT
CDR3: CASGFGRTVGNTIYF

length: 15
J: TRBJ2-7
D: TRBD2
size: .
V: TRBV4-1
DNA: TGCGCCAGCAGCCAAATCTACGGGAGGGCCGACGAGCAGTACTTC
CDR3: CASSQIYGRADEQYF

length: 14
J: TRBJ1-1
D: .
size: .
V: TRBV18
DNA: TGTGCCAGCTCGCTAGGGGGGGCGAACACTGAAGCTTTCTTT
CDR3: CASSLGGANTEAFF

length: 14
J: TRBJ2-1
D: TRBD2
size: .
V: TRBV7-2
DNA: TGTGCCAGCAGCTTAGGGGTAGCGGGAGCCGAGCAGTTCTTC
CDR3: CASSLGVAGAEQFF

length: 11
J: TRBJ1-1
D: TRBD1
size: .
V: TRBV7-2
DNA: TGTGCCAGCAGCCAGACAGGGGAAGCTTTCTTT
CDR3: CASSQTGEAFF

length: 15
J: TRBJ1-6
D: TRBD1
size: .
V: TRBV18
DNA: TGTGCCAGCTCGCCTATACGGGACAGAGCTTCACCCCTCCACTTT
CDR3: CASSPIRDRASPLHF

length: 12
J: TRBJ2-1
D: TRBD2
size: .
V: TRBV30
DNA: TGTGCCTGGAGTTCTTGGGGGGAGGGGCAGTTCTTC
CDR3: CAWSSWGEGQFF

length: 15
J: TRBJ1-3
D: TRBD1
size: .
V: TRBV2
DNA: TGTGCCAGCAGGGACAGGAGTCACTCTGGAAACACCATATATTTT
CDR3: CASRDRSHSGNTIYF

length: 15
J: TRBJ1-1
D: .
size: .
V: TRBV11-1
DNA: TGTGCCAGCAGCTTGGAAGGGGATTGGGACACTGAAGCTTTCTTT
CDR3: CASSLEGDWDTEAFF

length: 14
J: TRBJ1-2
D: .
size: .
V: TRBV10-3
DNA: TGTGCCATCAGTGGTGGGCAGGGGAACTATGGCTACACCTTC
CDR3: CAISGGQGNYGYTF

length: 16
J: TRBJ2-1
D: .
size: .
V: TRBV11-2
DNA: TGTGCCAGCAGCCAAATCCGGGGACACGCCTACAATGAGCAGTTCTTC
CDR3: CASSQIRGHAYNEQFF

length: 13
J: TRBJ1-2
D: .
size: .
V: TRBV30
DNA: TGTGCCTGGAGTGTATCCAGGTTCCATGGCTACACCTTC
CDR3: CAWSVSRFHGYTF

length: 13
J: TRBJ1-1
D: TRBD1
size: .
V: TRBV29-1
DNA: TGCAGCGTGGGGGACAGCTTGAACACTGAAGCTTTCTTT
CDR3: CSVGDSLNTEAFF

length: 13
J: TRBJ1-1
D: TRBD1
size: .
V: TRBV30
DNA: TGTGCCTTAACAGGGGGCGGGAACACTGAAGCTTTCTTT
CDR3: CALTGGGNTEAFF

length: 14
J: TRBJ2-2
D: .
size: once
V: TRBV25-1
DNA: TGTGCCAGCAGAACAGGGAGGAACACCGGGGAGCTGTTTTTT
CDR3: CASRTGRNTGELFF

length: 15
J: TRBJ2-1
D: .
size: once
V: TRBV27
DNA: TGTGCCAGCAGCCAGGGAGGCAGCTCCTACAATGAGCAGTTCTTC
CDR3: CASSQGGSSYNEQFF

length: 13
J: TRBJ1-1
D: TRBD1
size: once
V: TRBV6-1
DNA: TGTGCCAGCATCGGGACAGCAAACACTGAAGCTTTCTTT
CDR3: CASIGTANTEAFF

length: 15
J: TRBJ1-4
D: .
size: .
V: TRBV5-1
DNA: TGCGCCAGCAGCTTTGGGCAGGGCTTTAATGAAAAACTGTTTTTT
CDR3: CASSFGQGFNEKLFF

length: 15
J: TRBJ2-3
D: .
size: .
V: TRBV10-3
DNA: TGTGCCATCAGTGTGGTGGGGGGATCCACAGATACGCAGTATTTT
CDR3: CAISVVGGSTDTQYF

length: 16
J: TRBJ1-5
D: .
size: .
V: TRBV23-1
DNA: TGCGCCAGCACCCAAGGTACCGGGACAAGCAATCAGCCCCAGCATTTT
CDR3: CASTQGTGTSNQPQHF

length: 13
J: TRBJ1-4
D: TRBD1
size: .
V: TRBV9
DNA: TGTGCCAGCAGCGAACAGGGGAGTGAAAAACTGTTTTTT
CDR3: CASSEQGSEKLFF